One and the same sample provided the 18 T cell receptor beta chains below, sequenced in a study of T cells in Graves' hyperthyroidism and ophthalmopathy. TCR beta CDR3 regions were amplified from RNA transcripts. In the first-round RT-PCR of the TCR CDR3, the HTBI primer set was used. TCRdb reprocessed the multiplex PCR reads with MiXCR, giving one entry per CDR3 protein. Of a few hundred thousand distinct CDR3 sequences listed, about an eighth are singletons. Specimen: blood. The receptors were sampled from a middle-aged woman with Graves' ophthalmopathy.

This clonotype was recorded at least ten times. The chain couples TRBV29-1 to TRBJ1-1, with D possibly being TRBD1 (5 bases). CDR3 length equals 12 residues. CDR1 SQVTM and CDR2 ANQGSEA come from the germline V gene. V dropped 7 bases and J dropped 2 bases, with 11 bases sitting between them. For the CDR3, the DNA is TGCAGCGCGACAGCTACCAACACTGAAGCTTTCTTT. It translates to CSATATNTEAFF.

This clonotype was seen repeatedly, ten times or more. This sequence joins TRBV20-1 and TRBJ1-5, with no clear D. This CDR3 region has 13 residues. Trimming stripped 0 bases from V and 8 bases from J, with 11 bases between. The germline gives CDR1 DFQATT, CDR2 SNEGSKA (reference sequence). CDR3 residues: CSARDGPWEPQHF. CDR3 DNA sequence: TGCAGTGCTAGAGATGGGCCTTGGGAGCCCCAGCATTTT.

The V and J genes are TRBV20-1 and TRBJ2-7; possibly TRBD1 or TRBD2 for D (6 bases each). The CDR3 contains 13 residues. CDR1 and CDR2 from the germline V gene are DFQATT and SNEGSKA (reference sequence). The V gene lost 0 bases and the J gene lost 3 bases, with 9 bases spanning the gap. The CDR3 region is CSAREEGGYEQYF. For the CDR3, the DNA is TGCAGTGCTAGAGAGGAGGGGGGCTACGAGCAGTACTTC.

In this sample, this clonotype turned up a few times. V is TRBV7-6 and J is TRBJ2-7; TRBD1 or TRBD2 may be the D gene (5 bases each). Germline lookup yields CDR1 SGHVS and CDR2 FNYEAQ. The length of the CDR3 is 14 residues. The V and J ends lost 1 base and 5 bases respectively, with 12 bases between them. CDR3 DNA: TGTGCCAGCAGCTTAGGGGGGACCGACGACGAGCAGTACTTC. This gives the protein CASSLGGTDDEQYF. The full variable domain, with the rest looked up from reference TRBV7-6 and TRBJ2-7, is GAGVSQSPRYKVTKRGQDVALRCDPISGHVSLYWYRQALGQGPEFLTYFNYEAQQDKSGLPNDRFSAERPEGSISTLTIQRTEQRDSAMYRCASSLGGTDDEQYFGPGTRLTVT.

This chain links TRBV3-1 with TRBJ2-7; 10 nucleotides match TRBD1. There are 14 residues in the CDR3. In germline, CDR1 is LGHDT, CDR2 YNNKEL (reference sequence). Trimming cost V 2 bases and J 6 bases; bases outside gene matches: 4. The CDR3 protein is CASSQTGTGAEQYF. The CDR3 DNA is TGTGCCAGCAGCCAAACCGGGACAGGGGCCGAGCAGTACTTC.

The genes are TRBV15 and TRBJ2-7; possible D gene TRBD2, 6 bases. Germline assignment: CDR1 LNHNV and CDR2 YYDKDF (reference sequence). V lost 5 bases and J 4 bases, leaving 24 bases between the germline ends. The CDR3 is 17 amino acids. The CDR3, as DNA: TGTGCCACCAGCCCCACCCTCACTAGCCATTTTAGGTACGAGCAGTACTTC. Translating gives CATSPTLTSHFRYEQYF.

This sequence joins TRBV2 and TRBJ1-3, with D tentatively TRBD1 (5 bases). V was trimmed by 9 bases and J by 1 base, leaving 13 bases between them. Germline values: CDR1 SNHLY, CDR2 FYNNEI. There are 14 residues in the CDR3. This CDR3 is CASGGGASGNTIYF. CDR3 sequence (DNA): TGTGCCAGTGGCGGCGGGGCGTCTGGAAACACCATATATTTT.

This clonotype was seen ten or more times. The chain links TRBV12-3 or TRBV12-4 to TRBJ2-5; possibly TRBD2 for D (5 bases). The CDR3 runs to 14 residues. V dropped 1 base and J dropped 8 bases, with 14 bases sitting between them. The CDR3 region is CASSLVRPGETQYF. CDR3 DNA sequence: TGTGCCAGCAGTTTAGTGCGGCCCGGGGAAACCCAGTACTTC.

This clonotype was observed at least ten times. V and J are TRBV10-3 and TRBJ2-2; possibly TRBD2 for D (5 bases). Germline CDR1 ENHRY, CDR2 SYGVKD. The CDR3 sequence is 15 residues long. Trimming took off 3 bases at V and 6 bases at J, with 14 bases between the two ends. The CDR3 protein is CAISDEGRYAGELFF. The CDR3 nucleotides are TGTGCCATCAGTGATGAGGGAAGGTATGCCGGGGAGCTGTTTTTT.

The table lists this clonotype with many counts. This rearrangement joins TRBV25-1 to TRBJ2-2; 9 bases agree with TRBD1. Germline CDR1 and CDR2: MGHDK and SYGVNS. V dropped 3 bases and J dropped 5; count of bases not matched to a gene: 7. This CDR3 contains 16 residues. This CDR3 reads CASSDDWTGETGELFF. CDR3 sequence (DNA): TGTGCCAGCAGTGACGACTGGACAGGGGAAACCGGGGAGCTGTTTTTT. The whole variable domain, filled in from reference TRBV25-1 and TRBJ2-2, reads EADIYQTPRYLVIGTGKKITLECSQTMGHDKMYWYQQDPGMELHLIHYSYGVNSTEKGDLSSESTVSRIRTEHFPLTLESARPSHTSQYLCASSDDWTGETGELFFGEGSRLTVL.

This clonotype showed up many times. The chain is built from TRBV12-5 and TRBJ1-5; 7 positions agree with TRBD1. The V gene end was trimmed by 4 bases and the J gene end by 4 bases; junction bases not matched to a gene: 7. The CDR3 runs 15 residues. Per germline, CDR1 LGHNT and CDR2 FRNRAP. In DNA, the CDR3 is TGTGCTAGTGGTTCCCCCGGGACAGTTAATCAGCCCCAGCATTTT. It encodes CASGSPGTVNQPQHF.

Comment on this clonotype: The junction shows a germline mismatch at one end, possibly a read error. This chain uses TRBV20-1 with TRBJ2-3; 12 nucleotides match TRBD2. The CDR3 extends over 16 amino acids. Per the germline V gene, CDR1 is DFQATT and CDR2 is SNEGSKA (reference sequence). CDR3: CSAGEASGGGRNTQYF. CDR3 coding DNA: TGCAGTGCTGGAGAAGCTAGCGGGGGGGGGAGGAATACGCAGTATTTT.

The rearrangement links TRBV5-8 to TRBJ2-7, with D unclear. The germline gives CDR1 SGHTS, CDR2 YDEGEE. The CDR3 contains 14 residues. Trimming removed 2 bases at V and 4 bases at J, with 13 bases between. In nucleotides, the CDR3 is TGTGCCAGCAGCTTAACAGATTCTGGATACGAGCAGTACTTC. The encoded protein is CASSLTDSGYEQYF.

The table lists this clonotype with a few counts. The chain joins TRBV11-2 to TRBJ2-2; D gene ambiguous. The CDR3 covers 16 residues. V was clipped by 5 bases and J by 0 bases, with 13 bases between them. CDR1 is SGHAT, CDR2 FQNNGV, per germline. The CDR3, as DNA: TGTGCCAGCAGCCCTCAGGCGGCATCGAACACCGGGGAGCTGTTTTTT. It translates to CASSPQAASNTGELFF.

The rearrangement joins TRBV4-1 to TRBJ1-6; D gene unclear. The V gene's germline CDR1 is MGHRA and CDR2 YSYEKL. CDR3 length: 16 residues. The germline V and J ends were trimmed by 1 base and 3 bases, with 10 bases remaining between them. Here the CDR3 reads CASSQVGGVYNSPLHF. The CDR3 region has the DNA TGCGCCAGCAGCCAAGTCGGTGGAGTCTATAATTCACCCCTCCACTTT.

There are many counts of this clonotype. The V call is TRBV10-3, the J call TRBJ1-1; 10 nucleotides agree with TRBD1. Trimming removed 5 bases from V and 5 bases from J; junction bases left unmatched: 2. Germline-derived CDR1 and CDR2 are ENHRY and SYGVKD. The CDR3 covers 13 residues. CDR3 protein: CAISRTGGTEAFF. The CDR3 DNA is TGTGCCATCAGTAGGACAGGGGGGACTGAAGCTTTCTTT.

This clonotype was recorded a few times. Relative to the germline gene, one junction end is altered; a read error may explain this. The V and J genes are TRBV18 and TRBJ2-1; 11 bases fit TRBD2. Per the germline V gene, CDR1 is KGHSH and CDR2 is LQKENI. The CDR3 is 17 residues long. CDR3 coding DNA: TGTGCCAGCTCCCCACCTAGCGGGGGGCTCCTCTACAATGAGCAGTTCTTC. It yields the protein CASSPPSGGLLYNEQFF.

The rearrangement joins TRBV14 to TRBJ1-1, with a possible D match to TRBD1 (6 bases). Per the germline V gene, CDR1 is SGHDN and CDR2 is FVKESK. With 5 bases removed from V and 3 bases from J, the gap between germline ends came to 16 bases. There are 15 residues in the CDR3. The DNA of the CDR3 is TGTGCCAGCAGCAAGGGACAAAAGAGAGACACTGAAGCTTTCTTT. Translated, it gives CASSKGQKRDTEAFF.